This TCR beta chain is from a study of cytomegalovirus exposure and HLA in healthy donors (dated by TCRdb to about 2017). Regarding the complete study: An earlier analysis of approximately 600 of the donors reported 276 Gb of sequence data and some 120 million unique TCR beta sequences from roughly 180 million T cells. Both class I and class II loci were covered by HLA typing, at four-digit resolution. Because of strong linkage in the cohort, five DR-DQ haplotypes were treated as single units for association and clustering. To decide whether each TCR beta V gene segment behaved as functional or pseudogenic, an earlier analysis of fewer than 750 of the donors relied on high-throughput TCR beta sequencing. In a later analysis, previously published TCR beta repertoires from 666 donors were re-analyzed and high-resolution HLA genotyping was added so that TCR occurrence patterns could be studied. To predict cytomegalovirus infection status, the study brought together high-throughput TCR immunosequencing, statistical association of individual TCRs with disease status, and machine learning. An early release that covered several hundred HLA-typed donors contained about 300 gigabases of sequencing data and 70 million to 100 million unique TCR sequences. The study aimed to test whether signatures of past pathogen exposure could be identified by cataloging public T cell receptors. The number of donors typed differed by locus, with about 629-640 for A, B, C, DRB1 and DQB1, more than 500 for DQA1, 600 to 610 for DPA1, and under 490 for DPB1. A separate validation cohort of roughly 110 different subjects was used in addition to the roughly 670-subject first cohort. In a later genetic analysis, genome-wide SNP genotypes for about 55% of the roughly 670 donors were used, and that subset was treated as a discovery cohort. Donor age, sex, ethnicity and CMV serostatus were compiled together with the repertoire data. The genetic ancestry cluster associated with self-reported Caucasian donors included roughly four fifths of the approximately 410 genotyped donors. All discovery cohort repertoires had been generated using a single sequencing platform. In the later analysis, no new phenotypic data were used to find candidate immune exposures; instead, reliance was placed on TCR beta sequences and their occurrence across donors. The T cell repertoires of some 670 subjects were profiled by immunosequencing and related to cytomegalovirus serostatus. Across 398 genotyped donors of the cohort, an average of about 220,000 unique TCR beta nucleotide sequences per donor were sequenced, and around 20% of those sequences were non-productive.

Library method: the immunoSEQ multiplex PCR assay. The multiplex PCR relied on a mix of 60 forward primers for TCR Vbeta segments and 13 reverse primers for TCR Jbeta segments. The CDR3 region of rearranged TCR beta genes was amplified from genomic DNA by a multiplex PCR assay. The amplified TCR beta libraries were sequenced on the Illumina HiSeq System as 87-base-pair reads. From the authors' description of their analysis: Across the roughly 670 repertoires, a later analysis counted 60 million to 90 million unique TCR beta chains, some 11 million of which were shared by at least two donors. Raw reads were error-corrected and collapsed into unique sequences with a nearest-neighbor algorithm that merged closely related sequences to remove PCR and sequencing errors. Alignment of CDR3 sequences to IMGT reference sequences was used to assign V, D and J gene segments. For a sequence to be retained, a match of at least six nucleotides to both a V gene segment and a J gene segment was required. Rearrangements were called productive when the CDR3 lacked stop codons and stayed in frame with V and J; all others were non-productive. Following IMGT convention, CDR3 was defined as the stretch from the second conserved V-encoded cysteine to the conserved J-encoded phenylalanine. The earlier analysis of some 600 of the donors excluded sequences that lacked an unambiguous match to a single V gene segment. In an earlier analysis of 450 to 700 of the donors, V segments were called functional above 56.7% productive rearrangements and were called segregating when the between-donor standard deviation exceeded 5%. A statistical classification framework was developed to diagnose cytomegalovirus status using the catalog of TCR beta chain sequences. A later analysis assigned V and J genes by comparing TCR nucleotide sequences with IMGT/GENE-DB human TR gene sequences. A later analysis assigned CDR3 sequences and most-parsimonious VDJ recombination scenarios with the TCRdist pipeline. In a later analysis, every TCR beta chain was defined by the combination of its CDR3 amino acid sequence and its V-gene family, and reads without a unique V-gene family were dropped. In a later analysis, 500 to 650 highly shared, low-generation-probability nucleotide sequences were removed to address suspected cross-contamination and a sequencing artifact. For each public chain, a later analysis derived a clonal expansion index from normalized ranks of inferred template counts within each repertoire. In a later analysis, generation probabilities were computed using a VDJ recombination model fitted to out-of-frame rearrangements, and the results were checked against IGoR. In a later analysis, hypergeometric tests were used to score TCR-TCR, TCR-HLA and TCR-CMV co-occurrence, with a repertoire-size bias correction applied to TCR pairs. To estimate false discovery rates, a later analysis permuted the HLA or CMV assignments 20 times. A later analysis grouped co-occurring TCRs with DBSCAN, adding TCRdist sequence similarity when clustering within HLA-allele-positive subsets. Repertoires with fewer than 30,000 or more than 120,000 public chains were left out of co-occurrence clustering, as were four to six repertoires with anomalous nucleotide sharing. TCRdb mirrors the immuneACCESS table, restricted to in-frame sequences. Some clones are absent from its copies; in checked studies, under half trace to an unresolved V gene, and the reason for the others is unknown. V, J and clone size reflect that table, while D and trimming were determined from the DNA. The sample table holds some 150,000 clones, of which 70% to 90% were seen once. The leading ten clones occupy more than 0.7% of the sample.

General study outcomes and caveats: A group of highly shared sequence variants was considered likely to be a technical artifact of the sequencing pipeline. Three of the identified cytomegalovirus-associated TCR beta chains were confirmed in vitro to be specific for cytomegalovirus antigens. In a later analysis, HLA-associated TCR beta chains were found to be more clonally expanded and to have lower generation probabilities than equally common non-associated chains. A further reported finding was that TCR beta sequences accurately predicted the HLA-A and HLA-B alleles for most subjects in the first cohort. For the cohort, immune exposure information was limited to CMV serostatus. Strong co-occurrence of HLA alleles, especially DR and DQ, made assigning TCR associations to individual alleles difficult. Correlated functional status among segregating V segments might be attributable to linkage disequilibrium, but an unknown experimental factor could not be ruled out. Because some donors lacked HLA typing at each locus, the association tests relied only on the typed subset. A later genetic analysis associated a missense DCLRE1C variant with V-gene and J-gene trimming of TCR beta chains, and an independent cohort replicated the association. In both the original and validation cohorts, the classifier was reported to diagnose cytomegalovirus status with high specificity and sensitivity. Across donors, most TCR sequences were observed very rarely, whereas some public TCRs were present in many individuals. The authors suggested that the approach could potentially be generalized to other disease states and immunological phenotypes. A later genetic analysis reported fewer N-insertions in productive TCRs among donors in an Asian-associated ancestry cluster than the approximately 670-donor mean. In a later analysis, the rate of TCR association differed among HLA loci, with DRB1 alleles having the most associated TCRs and HLA-C alleles having the fewest. At a false discovery rate of 0.05, a later analysis linked approximately 18,000 TCR beta sequences to specific HLA alleles. The study listed 150 to 200 TCR beta chains as associated with cytomegalovirus. In an earlier analysis of fewer than 700 of the donors, most TCR beta V segments appeared in productive rearrangements about 90% or about 30% of the time, broadly matching IMGT annotations. Because counts were too low, roughly 18 rarely observed V segments, including chromosome 9 orphons, were left out of the earlier analysis of some 600 of the donors. Some IMGT-functional V segments, including TRBV6-2 and TRBV6-3, could not be told apart with the 87-base-pair reads, so those segments were excluded. Most CMV-associated TCR beta chains appeared to be HLA-restricted in a later analysis, and the HLA associations seemed to be driven largely by CMV exposure. In this cohort, only TCR beta chains were sequenced, and detectable features were limited by the absence of alpha or paired-chain data. Several of the top co-occurrence clusters appeared to be linked to parvovirus B19, influenza, CMV and Epstein-Barr virus, according to a later analysis. Roughly uniform sequencing depth across donors was assumed in presence/absence analyses, although this assumption may not hold.

Trimming takes 5 bases off V and 3 bases off J; junction bases not matched to a gene: 9. Reading the germline V gene gives CDR1 SQVTM and CDR2 ANQGSEA. CDR3 length: 14 amino acids, cysteine to phenylalanine. Only the CDR3 DNA stays, 42 bases, in frame from base 1. The cohort consisted of 650 to 700 healthy bone marrow donors. All cohort members were sampled while nominally healthy, although unrecorded immune exposures were likely present. The donor tested CMV seronegative, placing the donor among the approximately 360 seronegative members of the cohort. A peripheral blood sample was provided by each donor, and peripheral blood mononuclear cells were used for TCR beta sequencing. Genomic DNA extraction from the blood cell samples was performed with the Qiagen DNeasy Blood Extraction Kit. Of note for this clone: Its antigen remains unidentified. One base away there is no much larger clone; base qualities are not given.

The source material was PBMCs. The chain is assembled from TRBV29-1 and TRBJ2-7; 8 middle bases align to TRBD1. The sequence was obtained from a woman in her thirties in good health and CMV-seronegative. CDR3 loop: CSVPRTGSGYEQYF. The DNA sequence reads TGCAGCGTTCCTAGGACAGGGTCGGGCTACGAGCAGTACTTC.